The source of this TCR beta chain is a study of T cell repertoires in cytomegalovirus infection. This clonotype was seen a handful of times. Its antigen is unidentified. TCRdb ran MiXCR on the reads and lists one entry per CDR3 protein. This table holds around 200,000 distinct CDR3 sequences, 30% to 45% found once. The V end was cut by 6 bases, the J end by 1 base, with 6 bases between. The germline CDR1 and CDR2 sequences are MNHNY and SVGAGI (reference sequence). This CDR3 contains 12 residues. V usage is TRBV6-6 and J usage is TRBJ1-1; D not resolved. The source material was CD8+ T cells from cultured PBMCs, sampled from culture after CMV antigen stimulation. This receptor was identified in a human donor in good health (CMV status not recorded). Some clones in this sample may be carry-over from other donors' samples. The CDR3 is CASRRSNTEAFF. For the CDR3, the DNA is TGTGCCAGCAGACGCTCGAACACTGAAGCTTTCTTT.